Presented here are 25 T cell receptor beta chains from one specimen sequenced in a study of blood T cell repertoires in COVID-19. Only in-frame clones appear in the TCRdb table, and some are missing; sequencing was by immunoSEQ multiplex PCR. The repertoire holds roughly 110,000 clones, with about 85% as singletons. The sample consisted of peripheral blood. All receptors derive from a human donor in a cohort sampled during active COVID-19.

The chain links TRBV25-1 to TRBJ2-7; 7 bases are shared with TRBD1. Per the germline V gene, CDR1 is MGHDK and CDR2 is SYGVNS. There are 15 residues in the CDR3. CDR3 DNA: TGTGCTACCCGTCCCAGACAGGGACGATTCTACGAGCAGTACTTC. Its protein product is CATRPRQGRFYEQYF.

The chain couples TRBV9 to TRBJ1-2; 10 nucleotides match TRBD1. The CDR3 covers 15 residues. With 4 bases clipped from V and 7 bases from J, the junction kept 10 bases outside the gene matches. Germline values: CDR1 SGDLS, CDR2 YYNGEE. In DNA, the CDR3 is TGTGCCAGCAGCCCGACTGGGGACAGGGGTCTTGGCTACACCTTC. It yields the protein CASSPTGDRGLGYTF.

This rearrangement joins TRBV5-1 to TRBJ1-4, with a possible D match to TRBD1 (5 bases). The V gene lost 3 bases and the J gene lost 1 base, with 10 bases spanning the gap. The CDR3 is made up of 15 amino acids. Germline CDR1 SGHRS, CDR2 YFSETQ. DNA for the CDR3: TGCGCCAGCAGCTCGGGGAGGGGAACTAATGAAAAACTGTTTTTT. Translating it yields CASSSGRGTNEKLFF.

V usage is TRBV30 and J usage is TRBJ1-6, with 7 bases that match TRBD1. Germline CDR1 reads GTSNPN; CDR2 reads SVGIG (reference sequence). The junction had 10 bases not matched to a gene; V was cut back by 8 bases and J by 9 bases. CDR3 length equals 13 residues. In DNA, the CDR3 is TGTGCCAGCGCCCAGGGGGTCGGTTCACCCCTCCACTTT. This codes for CASAQGVGSPLHF.

V usage is TRBV19 and J usage is TRBJ2-3, with 8 bases identical to TRBD1. The CDR3 is 15 residues long. With 3 bases clipped from V and 4 bases from J, the junction kept 6 bases outside the gene matches. Germline CDR1 LNHDA, CDR2 SQIVND (reference sequence). CDR3: CASSILRQGSDTQYF. CDR3 sequence (DNA): TGTGCCAGTAGTATCCTGAGACAGGGGTCAGATACGCAGTATTTT.

This sequence joins TRBV25-1 and TRBJ1-2, with 9 bases that match TRBD1. Trimming at V came to 4 bases and at J to 6 bases, leaving 12 bases not matched to a gene. The CDR3 is made up of 16 amino acids. In germline, CDR1 is MGHDK, CDR2 SYGVNS. The CDR3 is CASSAQVGQGYHGYTF. The CDR3 DNA sequence: TGTGCCAGCAGTGCCCAAGTGGGACAGGGATACCATGGCTACACCTTC.

This clone has only one observation. This chain connects TRBV9 to TRBJ1-1; 9 nucleotides match TRBD1. CDR1 is SGDLS and CDR2 is YYNGEE in the germline V gene. This CDR3 has 15 amino acids. V trimming: 3 bases; J trimming: 0 bases; junction bases outside the gene matches: 3. CDR3 sequence reads: CASSEQGALNTEAFF. The CDR3 DNA follows: TGTGCCAGCAGCGAACAGGGGGCATTGAACACTGAAGCTTTCTTT.

This clone occurred a few times. J is TRBJ2-7 and V is TRBV4-1; 16 bases match TRBD2. The V gene end was trimmed by 1 base and the J gene end by 2 bases; junction bases not matched to a gene: 5. Germline CDR1 is MGHRA and CDR2 is YSYEKL. CDR3 size: 18 residues. In DNA, the CDR3 is TGCGCCAGCAGCCAAGGCCAGGGACTAGCGGGGGGGGCCTACGAGCAGTACTTC. Amino acid sequence: CASSQGQGLAGGAYEQYF.

V usage is TRBV12-3 or TRBV12-4 and J usage is TRBJ2-7; D is possibly TRBD2 (5 bases). The CDR3 has 13 amino acids. Deletions cut 1 base from V and 9 bases from J, with 13 bases between. Here the CDR3 DNA reads TGTGCCAGCAGTTTAGGATCTTTGGGGAGGCAGTACTTC. Translation: CASSLGSLGRQYF.

The chain has TRBV4-1 and TRBJ1-5; no clear D gene. This CDR3 contains 16 residues. The V gene lost 3 bases and the J gene lost 0 bases, with 12 bases spanning the gap. The germline V gene has CDR1 MGHRA and CDR2 YSYEKL. CDR3 sequence (DNA): TGCGCCAGCAGCCATTTTCCCGGGGATAGCAATCAGCCCCAGCATTTT. This codes for CASSHFPGDSNQPQHF.

This clone occurred once. The genes are TRBV7-2 and TRBJ2-7, with D tentatively TRBD1 (5 bases). The CDR3 loop spans 14 amino acids. V was shortened by 1 base and J by 0 bases, with 7 bases between the two germline ends. Germline V gene data show CDR1 as SGHTA and CDR2 as FQGNSA. CDR3 amino acids: CASSLGGVSYEQYF. The DNA for the CDR3 is TGTGCCAGCAGCTTAGGGGGCGTCTCCTACGAGCAGTACTTC.

V usage is TRBV6-1 and J usage is TRBJ1-1, with TRBD1 matching over 9 bases. Germline values: CDR1 MNHNS, CDR2 SASEGT. The J segment lost 1 base and the V segment lost 1 base, leaving 10 bases of the junction unmatched. This CDR3 has 18 amino acids. In nucleotides, the CDR3 is TGTGCCAGCAGTGAAGATCTCCGGGACAGGGAACCGAACACTGAAGCTTTCTTT. It yields the protein CASSEDLRDREPNTEAFF.

This chain uses TRBV5-8 with TRBJ2-1, with 10 bases matching TRBD2. J gave up 7 bases and V 2 bases, and 6 bases lay outside the gene matches. The CDR3 runs 15 residues. Germline V gene sequence: CDR1 SGHTS, CDR2 YDEGEE. This chain's CDR3 is CASSFLAGARNEQFF. The CDR3 DNA follows: TGTGCCAGCAGCTTCCTAGCGGGGGCACGGAATGAGCAGTTCTTC.

The rearrangement joins TRBV9 to TRBJ1-6; 12 bases map to TRBD1. CDR1 is SGDLS and CDR2 is YYNGEE in the germline V gene. Trimming took 4 bases from V and 9 from J; bases not matched to a gene: 11. CDR3 length: 17 residues. The CDR3 loop reads CASSPGTGGAAGSPLHF. For the CDR3, the DNA is TGTGCCAGCAGCCCCGGGACAGGGGGCGCAGCGGGTTCACCCCTCCACTTT.

J is TRBJ2-5 and V is TRBV7-8, with 8 bases aligning to TRBD1. CDR1 and CDR2 from the germline V gene are SGHVS and FQNEAQ. The V gene end was trimmed by 4 bases and the J gene end by 4 bases; junction bases not matched to a gene: 2. This CDR3 is built from 13 residues. The CDR3 loop reads CASSYGQGETQYF. In DNA form, the CDR3 reads TGTGCCAGCAGCTACGGACAGGGAGAGACCCAGTACTTC.

This chain joins TRBV21-1 and TRBJ2-5; the DNA was not compared with TRBD1, the D call given in the table. TRBV21-1 is tagged as a pseudogene. The CDR3 totals 15 residues. CDR3: CASSPDRGSTETQYF. The DNA of the CDR3 is TGTGCCAGCAGCCCGGACAGGGGCTCGACAGAGACCCAGTACTTC.

This clone was seen a handful of times. The V gene is TRBV6-6, the J gene TRBJ2-7; 8 bases line up with TRBD2. This CDR3 has 15 amino acids. The V gene end was trimmed by 2 bases and the J gene end by 6 bases; junction bases not matched to a gene: 9. From germline, CDR1 is MNHNY and CDR2 SVGAGI (reference sequence). CDR3 sequence (DNA): TGTGCCAGCAGTTACCCGGGACTAGATATTATCGAGCAGTACTTC. It specifies CASSYPGLDIIEQYF.

This clone is a singleton in its sample. The genes are TRBV14 and TRBJ2-3, with 7 bases matching TRBD1. The CDR3 is 17 amino acids. Germline V CDR1 and CDR2: SGHDN, FVKESK. V lost 4 bases to trimming and J lost 1 base; unmatched junction nucleotides: 11. The CDR3 is CASSLYRTGDGTDTQYF. The CDR3 DNA reads as TGTGCCAGCAGCCTCTACCGGACAGGAGATGGCACAGATACGCAGTATTTT.

The gene calls are TRBV29-1 and TRBJ1-1, with 8 positions matching TRBD1. Germline CDR1 is SQVTM and CDR2 is ANQGSEA. The J segment lost 1 base and the V segment lost 7 bases, leaving 8 bases of the junction unmatched. The CDR3 is 14 residues long. The CDR3 coding sequence is TGCAGCGGCGGGACAGGCCAATCGAACACTGAAGCTTTCTTT. Amino acid sequence: CSGGTGQSNTEAFF.

The V and J genes are TRBV4-1 and TRBJ2-7; D gene ambiguous. The CDR3 length is 14 residues. The V and J ends lost 1 base and 1 base respectively, with 8 bases between them. From germline, CDR1 is MGHRA and CDR2 YSYEKL. CDR3 sequence reads: CASSQAAVSYEQYF. As DNA, the CDR3 is TGCGCCAGCAGCCAAGCCGCGGTTTCCTACGAGCAGTACTTC.

The rearrangement links TRBV6-5 to TRBJ1-3; tentative D call: TRBD1 (5 bases). The germline V gene encodes CDR1 MNHEY and CDR2 SVGAGI. This CDR3 comprises 16 residues. V lost 2 bases and J 0 bases, leaving 11 bases between the germline ends. CDR3 protein: CASSYDRLISGNTIYF. CDR3 bases: TGTGCCAGCAGTTACGACAGACTTATCTCTGGAAACACCATATATTTT.

The gene calls are TRBV7-2 and TRBJ2-4; TRBD2 matches 7 bases. V shed 5 bases, J shed 7 bases, and the junction held 14 bases outside the gene matches. This CDR3 has 16 amino acids. CDR1 and CDR2 (germline): SGHTA, FQGNSA. CDR3 sequence reads: CASSLEVTGGLNIQYF. CDR3 sequence (DNA): TGTGCCAGCAGCCTAGAGGTTACGGGGGGATTGAACATTCAGTACTTC. Complete variable domain (other parts from reference TRBV7-2 and TRBJ2-4): GAGVSQSPSNKVTEKGKDVELRCDPISGHTALYWYRQSLGQGLEFLIYFQGNSAPDKSGLPSDRFSAERTGGSVSTLTIQRTQQEDSAVYLCASSLEVTGGLNIQYFGAGTRLSVL.

DNA for the CDR3: TGTGCCAGCAAGAATCAGGGGAGAGGCACAGATACGCAGTATTTT. Translating it yields CASKNQGRGTDTQYF. The V gene is TRBV7-6, the J gene TRBJ2-3, with a weak D call TRBD1 (6 bases). Per the germline V gene, CDR1 is SGHVS and CDR2 is FNYEAQ. The CDR3 runs to 15 residues. The V and J ends lost 7 bases and 1 base respectively, with 15 bases between them.

About this clone itself: One end of the junction is discordant with germline, which a read error may explain. The chain has TRBV14 and TRBJ2-3; possible D gene TRBD2, 7 bases. The CDR3 extends over 15 amino acids. The germline gives CDR1 SGHDN, CDR2 FVKESK. CDR3 sequence: CASSQGWGGTDTQYF. Here the CDR3 DNA reads TGTGCCAGCAGCCAAGGTTGGGGGGGCACGGATACGCAGTATTTT.

The chain carries TRBV19 and TRBJ2-4, with 9 bases identical to TRBD2. There are 12 residues in the CDR3. Trimming cost V 7 bases and J 11 bases; bases outside gene matches: 6. From germline, CDR1 is LNHDA and CDR2 SQIVND (reference sequence). CDR3 bases: TGTGCCAGTACCGGCGGGGGGGCCCTTCAGTACTTC. Its translation is CASTGGGALQYF.